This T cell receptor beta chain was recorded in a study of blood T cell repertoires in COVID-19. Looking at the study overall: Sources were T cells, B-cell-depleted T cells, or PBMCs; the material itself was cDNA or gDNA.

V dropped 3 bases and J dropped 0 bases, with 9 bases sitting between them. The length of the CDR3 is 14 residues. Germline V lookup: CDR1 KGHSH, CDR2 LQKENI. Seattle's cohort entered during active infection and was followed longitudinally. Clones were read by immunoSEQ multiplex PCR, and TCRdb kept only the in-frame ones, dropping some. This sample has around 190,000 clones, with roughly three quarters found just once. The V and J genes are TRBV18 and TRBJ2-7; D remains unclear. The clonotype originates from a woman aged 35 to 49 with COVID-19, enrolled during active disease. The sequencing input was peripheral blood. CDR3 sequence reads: CASSPGSTSYEQYF. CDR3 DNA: TGTGCCAGCTCACCCGGTTCCACCTCCTACGAGCAGTACTTC.